This T cell receptor (beta chain) was identified during a study of CD8+ T cells in alopecia areata. Findings and caveats of the study: One nonresponder makes the tie between baseline CD8+ expansion and response uncertain.

This CDR3 contains 13 residues. Germline V gene lookup returns CDR1 LNHDA and CDR2 SQIVND (reference sequence). V dropped 5 bases and J dropped 4 bases, with 9 bases sitting between them. As concerns this clone: Antigen: not known.

Noted treatment: oral pan-JAK inhibitor, 5-10 mg twice daily. Extracted RNA was reverse transcribed, and the resulting cDNA served as sequencing template. Sequencing used immunoSEQ multiplex PCR; TCRdb keeps in-frame clones, though not all of them. The sample includes 150,000 to 200,000 clones, roughly 60% of them seen just once. The specimen comprised CD4+ T cells sorted from blood, sampled at week 24, from a patient treated with tofacitinib. The origin of this receptor is a human donor with alopecia areata. The rearrangement joins TRBV19 to TRBJ2-1; no reliable D call. The chain's CDR3 is CASSETKYNEQFF. CDR3 bases: TGTGCCAGTAGTGAAACTAAGTACAATGAGCAGTTCTTC.